The next 15 T cell receptor beta chains were all read from a single sample in a study of OX40 agonist ivuxolimab in advanced cancers. The protocol was immunoSEQ multiplex PCR, while the TCRdb copy is restricted to in-frame clones and leaves out a portion. Among under 55,000 clones listed, about nine tenths were seen once. The sequenced sample was CD4+ or CD8+ T cells sorted from blood, obtained in a trial of the OX40 agonist ivuxolimab. The receptors were sampled from an adult with an advanced solid tumor such as melanoma, head and neck, liver or kidney cancer.

The V and J genes are TRBV18 and TRBJ2-3; D not resolved. This CDR3 is built from 15 residues. V was trimmed by 4 bases and J by 4 bases, leaving 15 bases between them. CDR1 is KGHSH and CDR2 is LQKENI in the germline V gene. CDR3: CASSHTESGADTQYF. The CDR3 nucleotides read TGTGCCAGCTCACATACAGAGTCAGGCGCAGATACGCAGTATTTT.

By sample fraction, this clone is medium-sized. The genes are TRBV9 and TRBJ2-3; no clear D gene. Per germline, CDR1 SGDLS and CDR2 YYNGEE. V lost 0 bases, J lost 6 bases, and 11 bases lay in between. The CDR3 has 14 residues. The CDR3 is CASSVDSTPDTQYF. The CDR3 DNA is TGTGCCAGCAGCGTAGATTCAACCCCGGATACGCAGTATTTT.

The table lists this clone with a few counts. This chain uses TRBV10-1 with TRBJ2-7; D uncertain. There are 11 residues in the CDR3. The germline gives CDR1 WNHNN, CDR2 SYGVQD (reference sequence). Trimming shortened V by 2 bases and J by 5 bases, and 4 bases separated the two germline ends. CDR3 DNA: TGCGCCAGCAGTGAGCAAAACGAGCAGTACTTC. As protein: CASSEQNEQYF.

The chain recombines TRBV10-3 with TRBJ1-1; D is undetermined. The germline V gene encodes CDR1 ENHRY and CDR2 SYGVKD. V was pared by 6 bases and J by 0 bases, with 8 bases between. The CDR3 has 13 amino acids. CDR3 in amino acids: CAISPVMNTEAFF. The CDR3 DNA reads as TGTGCCATCAGCCCGGTCATGAACACTGAAGCTTTCTTT.

The chain has TRBV9 and TRBJ2-1, with 12 bases fitting TRBD2. V dropped 0 bases and J dropped 8; count of bases not matched to a gene: 9. The CDR3 length is 17 residues. Germline values: CDR1 SGDLS, CDR2 YYNGEE. CDR3 residues: CASSVDPSGGAKDEQFF. CDR3 sequence (DNA): TGTGCCAGCAGCGTAGATCCTAGCGGGGGGGCTAAAGATGAGCAGTTCTTC.

The gene calls are TRBV6-6 and TRBJ1-1; D gene ambiguous. The CDR3 totals 14 residues. V was shortened by 0 bases and J by 1 base, with 6 bases between the two germline ends. Germline V gene sequence: CDR1 MNHNY, CDR2 SVGAGI (reference sequence). CDR3: CASSYSFQNTEAFF. In DNA, the CDR3 is TGTGCCAGCAGTTACTCGTTCCAGAACACTGAAGCTTTCTTT.

This chain connects TRBV14 to TRBJ2-3, with unresolved D. This CDR3 is built from 14 residues. CDR1 SGHDN and CDR2 FVKESK come from the germline V gene. V was clipped by 2 bases and J by 6 bases, with 12 bases between them. CDR3: CASSQYSFRDTQYF. CDR3 nucleotides: TGTGCCAGCAGCCAATATTCGTTTAGGGATACGCAGTATTTT. The variable domain in full, with the rest retrieved from reference TRBV14 and TRBJ2-3, is EAGVTQFPSHSVIEKGQTVTLRCDPISGHDNLYWYRRVMGKEIKFLLHFVKESKQDESGMPNNRFLAERTGGTYSTLKVQPAELEDSGVYFCASSQYSFRDTQYFGPGTRLTVL.

The rearrangement links TRBV28 to TRBJ2-7; D might be TRBD1 (6 bases). Trimming left V 7 bases short and J 2 bases short, with 18 bases between. Germline V gene data show CDR1 as MDHEN and CDR2 as SYDVKM. This CDR3 region has 15 residues. CDR3 nucleotide sequence: TGTGCCAGCACCCAGGCGCGACAGGTTACCTACGAGCAGTACTTC. Protein product: CASTQARQVTYEQYF.

The chain couples TRBV28 to TRBJ1-1; 7 nucleotides line up with TRBD1. The CDR3 is 14 residues long. The germline V gene encodes CDR1 MDHEN and CDR2 SYDVKM. J was trimmed by 1 base and V by 4 bases; bases with no gene match: 3. In DNA form, the CDR3 reads TGTGCCAGCAGTTCGGGACAGAAGAACACTGAAGCTTTCTTT. Residues: CASSSGQKNTEAFF.

The chain has TRBV7-8 and TRBJ2-3; the D call may be TRBD1 or TRBD2 (6 bases each). Germline CDR1 SGHVS, CDR2 FQNEAQ. This CDR3 is 20 amino acids long. V lost 2 bases and J lost 3, with 27 bases in between. CDR3 region: CASSLSEGDSSWGQTDTQYF. DNA for the CDR3: TGTGCCAGCAGCTTATCGGAGGGGGACTCATCATGGGGTCAGACAGATACGCAGTATTTT.

This clone was observed a single time. This chain uses TRBV10-3 with TRBJ1-1, with D possibly being TRBD1 (5 bases). Germline V gene sequence: CDR1 ENHRY, CDR2 SYGVKD. The CDR3 is 14 residues long. Trimming removed 0 bases at V and 1 base at J, with 6 bases between. CDR3 nucleotides: TGTGCCATCAGTGAGTCTCAGGGGAACACTGAAGCTTTCTTT. This sequence encodes CAISESQGNTEAFF.

This clone was seen only once. The V and J genes are TRBV18 and TRBJ1-6; 7 nucleotides line up with TRBD1. This CDR3 spans 16 amino acids. V gave up 3 bases and J gave up 7 bases; unmatched junction bases: 9. Germline V lookup: CDR1 KGHSH, CDR2 LQKENI. Written as DNA, the CDR3 is TGTGCCAGCTCACCCCGTACAGGGGCAGAGAATTCACCCCTCCACTTT. Protein sequence: CASSPRTGAENSPLHF. The full variable domain, in which reference TRBV18 and TRBJ1-6 provide the parts outside the CDR3, is NAGVMQNPRHLVRRRGQEARLRCSPMKGHSHVYWYRQLPEEGLKFMVYLQKENIIDESGMPKERFSAEFPKEGPSILRIQQVVRGDSAAYFCASSPRTGAENSPLHFGNGTRLTVT.

This chain connects TRBV19 to TRBJ1-1, with TRBD1 matching over 10 bases. CDR1 and CDR2 from the germline V gene are LNHDA and SQIVND (reference sequence). Trimming at V came to 8 bases and at J to 1 base, leaving 13 bases not matched to a gene. The CDR3 consists of 17 residues. The CDR3 sequence is CASQDRDRGWRNTEAFF. CDR3 nucleotides: TGTGCCAGTCAGGACCGGGACAGGGGATGGAGGAACACTGAAGCTTTCTTT.

This chain uses TRBV28 with TRBJ1-5; TRBD1 is a possible D gene (5 bases). The ends were cut back, 6 bases at V and 4 bases at J, with 13 bases in the middle. The CDR3 length is 14 residues. Germline loops: CDR1 MDHEN, CDR2 SYDVKM. CDR3: CASRYQGLNQPQHF. In DNA form, the CDR3 reads TGTGCCAGCAGATATCAGGGTTTAAATCAGCCCCAGCATTTT. Looking up the rest from reference TRBV28 and TRBJ1-5 gives the full variable domain: DVKVTQSSRYLVKRTGEKVFLECVQDMDHENMFWYRQDPGLGLRLIYFSYDVKMKEKGDIPEGYSVSREKKERFSLILESASTNQTSMYLCASRYQGLNQPQHFGDGTRLSIL.

The chain carries TRBV30 and TRBJ1-1, with TRBD1 as a possible D gene (6 bases). Trimming left V 2 bases short and J 1 base short, with 23 bases between. The CDR3 runs 18 residues. Germline lookup yields CDR1 GTSNPN and CDR2 SVGIG (reference sequence). The CDR3 loop is CAWSTDRFRVRGNTEAFF. CDR3 DNA: TGTGCCTGGAGTACCGACAGGTTTAGGGTAAGAGGGAACACTGAAGCTTTCTTT. Together with reference TRBV30 and TRBJ1-1, the CDR3 gives the full variable domain: SQTIHQWPATLVQPVGSPLSLECTVEGTSNPNLYWYRQAAGRGLQLLFYSVGIGQISSEVPQNLSASRPQDRQFILSSKKLLLSDSGFYLCAWSTDRFRVRGNTEAFFGQGTRLTVV.